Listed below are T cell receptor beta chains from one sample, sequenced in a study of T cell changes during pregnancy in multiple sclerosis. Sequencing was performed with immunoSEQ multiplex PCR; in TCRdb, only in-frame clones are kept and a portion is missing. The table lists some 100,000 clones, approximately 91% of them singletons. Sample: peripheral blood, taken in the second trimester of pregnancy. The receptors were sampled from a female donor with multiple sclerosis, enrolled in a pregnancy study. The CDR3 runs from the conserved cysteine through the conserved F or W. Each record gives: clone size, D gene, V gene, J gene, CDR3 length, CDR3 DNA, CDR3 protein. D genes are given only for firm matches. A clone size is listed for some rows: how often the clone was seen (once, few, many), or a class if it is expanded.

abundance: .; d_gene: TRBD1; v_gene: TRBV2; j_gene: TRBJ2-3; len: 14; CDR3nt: TGTGCCAGCAGGGACAGGGCGCGGGCAGATACGCAGTATTTT; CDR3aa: CASRDRARADTQYF
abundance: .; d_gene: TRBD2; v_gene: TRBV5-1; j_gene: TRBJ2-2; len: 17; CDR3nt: TGCGCCAGCAGCTTGGGGGCTAGCGGGCTGAACACCGGGGAGCTGTTTTTT; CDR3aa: CASSLGASGLNTGELFF
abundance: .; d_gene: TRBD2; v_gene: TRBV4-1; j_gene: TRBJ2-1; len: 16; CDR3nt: TGCGCCAGCAGCCAAGATCCTAGCGGGGGCCACAATGAGCAGTTCTTC; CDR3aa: CASSQDPSGGHNEQFF
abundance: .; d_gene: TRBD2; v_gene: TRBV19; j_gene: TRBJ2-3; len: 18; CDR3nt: TGTGCCAGCCCAGTCGGGCGCGGGAGCCGACCTAGCACAGATACGCAGTATTTT; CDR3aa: CASPVGRGSRPSTDTQYF
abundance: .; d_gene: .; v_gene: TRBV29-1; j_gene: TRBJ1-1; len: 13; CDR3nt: TGCAGCGTCAAAGGGGTGGTAAGCACTGAAGCTTTCTTT; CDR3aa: CSVKGVVSTEAFF
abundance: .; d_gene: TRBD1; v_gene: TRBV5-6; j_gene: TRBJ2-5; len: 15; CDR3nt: TGTGCCAGCAGCTTGAGACGACAGGGGCCGGAGACCCAGTACTTC; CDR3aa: CASSLRRQGPETQYF
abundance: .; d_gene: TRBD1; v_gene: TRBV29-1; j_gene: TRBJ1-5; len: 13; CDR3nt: TGCAGCGTAGGACAGGGCACATATCAGCCCCAGCATTTT; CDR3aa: CSVGQGTYQPQHF
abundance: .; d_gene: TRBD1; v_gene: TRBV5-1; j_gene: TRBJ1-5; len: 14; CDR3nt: TGCGCCAGCAGCATGGGACAGAGCAATCAGCCCCAGCATTTT; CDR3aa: CASSMGQSNQPQHF
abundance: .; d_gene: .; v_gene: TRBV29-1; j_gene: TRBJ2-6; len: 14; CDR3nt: TGCAGCGTTGGGGCCCCCTCTGGGGCCAACGTCCTGACTTTC; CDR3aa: CSVGAPSGANVLTF
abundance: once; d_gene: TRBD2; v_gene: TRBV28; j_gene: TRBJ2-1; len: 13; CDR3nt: TGTGCCAGCACCCTTAGGGCGGGAGGACTGCAGTTCTTC; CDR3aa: CASTLRAGGLQFF
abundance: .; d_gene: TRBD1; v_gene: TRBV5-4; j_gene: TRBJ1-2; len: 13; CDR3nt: TGTGCCAGCAGCCTACAAGACAGGGGCGGCTACACCTTC; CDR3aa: CASSLQDRGGYTF
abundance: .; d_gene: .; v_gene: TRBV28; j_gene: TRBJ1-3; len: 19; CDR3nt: TGTGCCAGCAGTTTACGACCCCCTCGGGTTATCTTCTCTGGAAACACCATATATTTT; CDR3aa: CASSLRPPRVIFSGNTIYF
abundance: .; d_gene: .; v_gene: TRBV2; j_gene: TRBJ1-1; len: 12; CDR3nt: TGTGCCAGTTGGGGCGCAGGCACTGAAGCTTTCTTT; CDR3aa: CASWGAGTEAFF